The present T cell receptor (beta chain) was sequenced within a study of blood T cell repertoires in COVID-19. Looking at the study overall: Samples of COVID-19 (acute and convalescent) were obtained from the United States, Italy and Spain. PBMCs, B-cell-depleted T cells, or T cells were the source of the cDNA or gDNA that made up the material.

The table came from immunoSEQ multiplex PCR; TCRdb's copy has only in-frame clones and leaves some out. Of more than 95,000 clones in the sample, roughly 87% were seen once. The sample was peripheral blood. This sequence was found in a woman older than 75 in a cohort sampled during active COVID-19.

The CDR3 DNA is TGTGCCAGCAGCCGGCTGGGGGGGCAGGCAGGGTCTCTATATGGCTACACCTTC. It yields the protein CASSRLGGQAGSLYGYTF. The chain employs TRBV5-8 and TRBJ1-2; D is perhaps TRBD1 (6 bases). Trimming cost V 4 bases and J 5 bases, with 27 bases left between them. CDR1 and CDR2 (germline): SGHTS, YDEGEE. There are 18 residues in the CDR3.